One sample yielded the 7 T cell receptor beta chains listed below, sequenced in a study of blood T cell repertoires in COVID-19. Sequencing was performed with immunoSEQ multiplex PCR; in TCRdb, only in-frame clones are kept and a portion is missing. The sample lists roughly 300,000 clones; roughly nine tenths were seen once. Sequencing was carried out using PBMCs or T cells enriched from blood (not recorded which). These receptors all come from a woman aged 25 to 39 who had recovered from COVID-19.

This CDR3 reads CTSSQTGTGVRETQYF. The CDR3 nucleotides read TGCACCAGCAGCCAGACCGGGACAGGGGTCAGAGAGACCCAGTACTTC. The chain uses TRBV1 and TRBJ2-5; the D call of TRBD1 is as the table states it, not checked on the DNA. TRBV1 is shown as a pseudogene. The CDR3 spans 16 residues.

This CDR3 is CASSLTGQRSSGNTIYF. The CDR3 coding sequence is TGCGCCAGCAGCTTGACCGGACAGAGGAGCTCTGGAAACACCATATATTTT. V gene TRBV5-1 combines with J gene TRBJ1-3; weak D call: TRBD1 (6 bases). Germline V gene sequence: CDR1 SGHRS, CDR2 YFSETQ. Between the trimmed V and J ends, which lost 1 base and 0 bases, there was a span of 14 bases. This CDR3 has 17 residues.

The J gene is TRBJ2-7, the V gene TRBV7-9; TRBD1 matches at 10 bases. The V segment lost 2 bases and the J segment 5 bases; nucleotides outside the gene matches: 9. The CDR3 contains 16 residues. Germline V lookup: CDR1 SEHNR, CDR2 FQNEAQ (reference sequence). CDR3 bases: TGTGCCAGCAGCTTATATGGGACAGGGGTTGCCCACGAGCAGTACTTC. It codes for CASSLYGTGVAHEQYF.

CDR3 DNA: TGTGCCAGCAGCAACGAAAGGAGACAGGGGGTAGGAAACACCATATATTTT. Translated, it gives CASSNERRQGVGNTIYF. The chain combines TRBV21-1 with TRBJ1-3; whether TRBD1, the table's D call, matches the DNA was not checked. TRBV21-1 is tagged as a pseudogene. CDR3 length equals 17 residues.

This clone was detected once. This chain connects TRBV7-9 to TRBJ2-7; no clear D. CDR3 length: 13 amino acids. Trimming pared 5 bases from V and 2 bases from J, leaving 10 bases between. CDR1 is SEHNR and CDR2 is FQNEAQ in the germline V gene (reference sequence). The CDR3 sequence: CASSPTKTYEQYF. In DNA form, the CDR3 reads TGTGCCAGCAGCCCGACAAAAACCTACGAGCAGTACTTC.

This clone was seen a single time. The rearrangement joins TRBV5-5 to TRBJ2-1; TRBD2 matches at 8 bases. This CDR3 is built from 15 residues. V lost 4 bases to trimming and J lost 3 bases; unmatched junction nucleotides: 6. Germline V gene sequence: CDR1 SGHKS, CDR2 YYEKEE (reference sequence). The DNA of the CDR3 is TGTGCCAGCAGCCGCCCGGGACTAGGCTACAATGAGCAGTTCTTC. This codes for CASSRPGLGYNEQFF.

The chain combines TRBV28 with TRBJ2-7, with D perhaps TRBD2 (5 bases). The germline gives CDR1 MDHEN, CDR2 SYDVKM. Trimming shortened V by 8 bases and J by 3 bases, and 20 bases separated the two germline ends. The CDR3 is made up of 15 amino acids. The CDR3 DNA reads TGTGCCAGCCTCAAAAGCGGTTTTCGGGGCTACGAGCAGTACTTC. This translates into CASLKSGFRGYEQYF.